Each of the 31 T cell receptor beta chains below was sequenced from the same sample in a study of T-cell reconstitution after alpha-beta-depleted transplantation in children. Unique molecular identifiers were used in preparing the TCRbeta library. TCRdb re-called the PCR reads with MiXCR, one entry per CDR3 protein. The table lists fewer than 95,000 distinct CDR3 sequences, over 9% of them singletons. Material: PBMCs from the stem cell graft donor, obtained from the stem cell graft. The receptors shown here come from a human donor who donated a stem cell graft to a child with inherited bone marrow failure.

The sample holds many counts of this clonotype. The rearrangement joins TRBV11-3 to TRBJ2-1, with 14 bases that match TRBD2. After removal of 4 bases from V and 0 bases from J, the junction contained 8 bases not matched to a gene. The CDR3 loop spans 19 amino acids. Germline V gene lookup returns CDR1 SGHNT and CDR2 YENEEA. The CDR3 here is CASSSLGLAGVSSYNEQFF. CDR3 nucleotide sequence: TGTGCCAGCAGCTCGTTGGGACTAGCGGGGGTGAGCTCCTACAATGAGCAGTTCTTC.

This clonotype was seen a single time. This chain joins TRBV7-2 and TRBJ1-5; the D gene is possibly TRBD1 (5 bases). The ends were cut back, 1 base at V and 9 bases at J, with 10 bases in the middle. CDR1 is SGHTA and CDR2 is FQGNSA in the germline V gene. The CDR3 consists of 13 residues. CDR3 sequence (DNA): TGTGCCAGCAGCTTAGTATCAGGGACGCCCCAGCATTTT. Its translation: CASSLVSGTPQHF.

This clonotype showed up just a few times. The gene calls are TRBV15 and TRBJ2-7, with D possibly called TRBD1 or TRBD2 (5 bases each). Between the trimmed V and J ends, which lost 0 bases and 4 bases, there was a span of 19 bases. CDR1 and CDR2 from the germline V gene are LNHNV and YYDKDF (reference sequence). The CDR3 contains 17 residues. This chain's CDR3 is CATSRDRGPWRGYEQYF. The CDR3 bases are TGTGCCACCAGCAGAGATCGGGGCCCATGGAGAGGTTACGAGCAGTACTTC.

There are a few counts of this clonotype. The V and J genes are TRBV5-5 and TRBJ2-7; 8 nucleotides agree with TRBD1. The CDR3 totals 15 residues. Germline CDR1 reads SGHKS; CDR2 reads YYEKEE (reference sequence). Germline trimming cut 0 bases from V and 7 bases from J; bases unmatched to any gene: 9. CDR3 protein: CASSLGGQGAFEQYF. CDR3 sequence (DNA): TGTGCCAGCAGCTTGGGGGGTCAGGGGGCATTTGAGCAGTACTTC.

The V call is TRBV7-2, the J call TRBJ2-1; 7 nucleotides match TRBD2. The CDR3 sequence is 15 residues long. Germline V CDR1 and CDR2: SGHTA, FQGNSA. The V and J ends lost 2 bases and 12 bases, in that order; junction bases with no gene match: 13. CDR3 in DNA: TGTGCCAGCAGCTTACTAGAGGGACTTTGGGAGGGGCAGTTCTTC. This gives the protein CASSLLEGLWEGQFF.

The chain carries TRBV12-5 and TRBJ2-3, with TRBD2 matching over 13 bases. This CDR3 comprises 17 residues. CDR1 and CDR2 (germline): LGHNT, FRNRAP. Losses at the gene ends were 3 bases for V and 3 bases for J; bases not matched to a gene: 6. CDR3 bases: TGTGCTAGTGGTTTTGGACTAGCGGGAGTCCCTACAGATACGCAGTATTTT. Protein sequence: CASGFGLAGVPTDTQYF.

V and J are TRBV7-2 and TRBJ2-2; 8 bases line up with TRBD1. The junction had 4 bases not matched to a gene; V was cut back by 4 bases and J by 0 bases. The V gene's germline CDR1 is SGHTA and CDR2 FQGNSA. This CDR3 contains 16 residues. The CDR3 spells CASSSTGEANTGELFF. In DNA form, the CDR3 reads TGTGCCAGCAGCTCGACAGGGGAAGCGAACACCGGGGAGCTGTTTTTT.

In its sample, this clonotype was seen many times. The chain has TRBV5-4 and TRBJ2-5; the match to TRBD1 covers 7 bases. Germline V lookup: CDR1 SGHNT, CDR2 YYREEE (reference sequence). V was pared by 0 bases and J by 2 bases, with 1 base of the junction left unmatched. The CDR3 is 14 residues long. The chain's CDR3 is CASSLETGQETQYF. The CDR3 nucleotides are TGTGCCAGCAGCTTGGAGACAGGGCAAGAGACCCAGTACTTC.

This clonotype was observed many times. The V gene is TRBV9, the J gene TRBJ1-1; possibly TRBD1 for D (5 bases). CDR3 size: 12 residues. V was pared by 0 bases and J by 11 bases, with 11 bases between. Germline values: CDR1 SGDLS, CDR2 YYNGEE. In nucleotides, the CDR3 is TGTGCCAGCAGCGTAGGGGCGGGGGATGCTTTCTTT. Residues: CASSVGAGDAFF.

This clonotype was recorded at least ten times. The CDR3, as DNA: TGCGCCAGCAGCACCGGGACAGGTGCATTCTACACCTTC. Protein: CASSTGTGAFYTF. J is TRBJ1-2 and V is TRBV5-1; TRBD1 agrees at 8 bases. This CDR3 contains 13 residues. The germline V gene encodes CDR1 SGHRS and CDR2 YFSETQ. Trimming removed 4 bases from V and 10 bases from J; junction bases left unmatched: 9.

This clonotype came up many times. J is TRBJ2-1 and V is TRBV6-5; 11 nucleotides match TRBD2. The V and J ends lost 7 bases and 10 bases, in that order; junction bases with no gene match: 12. The CDR3 covers 15 residues. Germline-derived CDR1 and CDR2 are MNHEY and SVGAGI. CDR3 sequence: CASTTSSGGRREQFF. The CDR3 bases are TGTGCCAGCACGACGTCTAGCGGGGGGCGGCGCGAGCAGTTCTTC.

This clonotype was seen many times. The chain joins TRBV6-6 to TRBJ1-1; the D gene is possibly TRBD1 (5 bases). V dropped 6 bases and J dropped 7 bases, with 12 bases sitting between them. Germline lookup yields CDR1 MNHNY and CDR2 SVGAGI (reference sequence). CDR3 length: 12 residues. CDR3 region: CASSPGTVEAFF. CDR3 nucleotide sequence: TGTGCCAGCAGCCCCGGGACTGTTGAAGCTTTCTTT.

The V gene is TRBV19, the J gene TRBJ1-1, with 10 bases that match TRBD1. CDR3 length equals 15 residues. The V gene's germline CDR1 is LNHDA and CDR2 SQIVND (reference sequence). Trimming took 9 bases from V and 4 from J; bases not matched to a gene: 11. CDR3 protein: CASGGQGTSTTEAFF. In DNA, the CDR3 is TGTGCCAGCGGGGGACAGGGGACTTCAACCACTGAAGCTTTCTTT.

The chain joins TRBV12-3 or TRBV12-4 to TRBJ2-7; TRBD2 aligns across 7 bases. V shed 6 bases, J shed 0 bases, and the junction held 8 bases outside the gene matches. The CDR3 is 15 amino acids. CDR3 sequence: CASRSPSGPSYEQYF. The CDR3 DNA reads TGTGCCAGCAGGTCTCCTAGCGGCCCCTCCTACGAGCAGTACTTC.

V and J are TRBV5-4 and TRBJ2-2; TRBD1 agrees at 9 bases. Germline V CDR1 and CDR2: SGHNT, YYREEE (reference sequence). V gave up 2 bases and J gave up 2 bases; unmatched junction bases: 10. The CDR3 runs 18 residues. CDR3 in amino acids: CASSLGRTGDPNTGELFF. DNA of the CDR3: TGTGCCAGCAGCTTAGGACGGACAGGGGACCCTAACACCGGGGAGCTGTTTTTT.

This clonotype has at least ten counts. The V and J genes are TRBV20-1 and TRBJ1-2, with D uncertain. V was shortened by 0 bases and J by 5 bases, with 13 bases between the two germline ends. Germline CDR1 is DFQATT and CDR2 is SNEGSKA (reference sequence). The CDR3 has 14 amino acids. The CDR3 loop reads CSARDPLGQYGYTF. CDR3 nucleotide sequence: TGCAGTGCTAGAGATCCCCTGGGCCAATATGGCTACACCTTC.

This clonotype has only a few counts. The V gene is TRBV4-1, the J gene TRBJ2-2; 7 bases agree with TRBD2. Germline V gives CDR1 MGHRA, CDR2 YSYEKL. This CDR3 is built from 15 residues. Germline trimming cut 4 bases from V and 0 bases from J; bases unmatched to any gene: 2. For the CDR3, the DNA is TGCGCCAGCAGCCGGGACTACGCGAACACCGGGGAGCTGTTTTTT. It specifies CASSRDYANTGELFF.

This clonotype was found many times. The chain joins TRBV7-2 to TRBJ2-7; D perhaps matches TRBD2 (7 bases). CDR1 SGHTA and CDR2 FQGNSA come from the germline V gene. V lost 1 base and J lost 6, with 13 bases in between. CDR3 size: 14 residues. CDR3 residues: CASSLGGGRTEQYF. The CDR3 coding sequence is TGTGCCAGCAGCTTAGGCGGGGGCAGGACCGAGCAGTACTTC.

This clonotype occurred many times. This rearrangement joins TRBV28 to TRBJ2-5; TRBD2 matches 8 bases. The germline V gene has CDR1 MDHEN and CDR2 SYDVKM. The CDR3 is 14 residues long. The V segment lost 4 bases and the J segment 2 bases; nucleotides outside the gene matches: 3. CDR3 in DNA: TGTGCCAGCAGTTACGCTAGCGGGCAAGAGACCCAGTACTTC. Its translation: CASSYASGQETQYF.

This clonotype was counted many times. The chain carries TRBV4-3 and TRBJ2-3, with a weak D call TRBD2 (8 bases). The CDR3 covers 15 residues. V was cut by 2 bases and J by 10 bases, with 19 bases left in between. Per germline, CDR1 LGHNA and CDR2 YSLEER. CDR3 amino acids: CASSQLLPGGGSQYF. The DNA of the CDR3 is TGCGCCAGCAGCCAATTACTTCCGGGAGGGGGCTCGCAGTATTTT.

This clonotype was seen many times. V gene TRBV20-1 combines with J gene TRBJ2-7, with D tentatively TRBD2 (6 bases). The germline V and J ends were trimmed by 0 bases and 3 bases, with 15 bases remaining between them. The CDR3 is 15 amino acids. Per the germline V gene, CDR1 is DFQATT and CDR2 is SNEGSKA (reference sequence). CDR3 in amino acids: CSARDLAGGDYEQYF. The CDR3 nucleotides are TGCAGTGCTAGAGATCTGGCGGGCGGGGACTACGAGCAGTACTTC.

This clonotype has at least ten counts. V gene TRBV20-1 combines with J gene TRBJ2-3; weak D call: TRBD2 (7 bases). Germline values: CDR1 DFQATT, CDR2 SNEGSKA (reference sequence). The V end lost 3 bases, the J end lost 3 bases, and 10 bases lay between the germline ends. There are 13 residues in the CDR3. The CDR3 DNA is TGCAGTGCTAGCGGGGGGCCTACAGATACGCAGTATTTT. Translating gives CSASGGPTDTQYF.

In this sample, this clonotype turned up many times. The V gene is TRBV28, the J gene TRBJ2-6; possible D gene TRBD1, 6 bases. V lost 6 bases to trimming and J lost 0 bases, with 9 bases between them. The germline gives CDR1 MDHEN, CDR2 SYDVKM. The CDR3 contains 15 residues. The DNA of the CDR3 is TGTGCCAGCAGGGGGGCCTTCTCTGGGGCCAACGTCCTGACTTTC. Encoded protein: CASRGAFSGANVLTF.

This clonotype appeared many times. The chain is built from TRBV5-1 and TRBJ1-2, with D unclear. The CDR3 length is 15 residues. Germline V gene lookup returns CDR1 SGHRS and CDR2 YFSETQ. V was cut by 5 bases and J by 1 base, with 15 bases left in between. The CDR3 reads CASRVAFGINYGYTF. Here the CDR3 DNA reads TGCGCCAGCAGGGTGGCTTTTGGTATTAACTATGGCTACACCTTC.

Ten or more counts support this clonotype. The J gene is TRBJ2-7, the V gene TRBV20-1; 8 bases are a match to TRBD2. CDR1 is DFQATT and CDR2 is SNEGSKA in the germline V gene (reference sequence). The CDR3 consists of 14 residues. Losses at the gene ends were 2 bases for V and 7 bases for J; bases not matched to a gene: 10. The CDR3 coding sequence is TGCAGTGCTAGATCACTAGCGGTCCTTGGAGAGCAGTACTTC. Protein sequence: CSARSLAVLGEQYF.

This clonotype occurred many times. The chain links TRBV15 to TRBJ1-1; no firm D call. Looked up from germline, CDR1 is LNHNV and CDR2 is YYDKDF (reference sequence). V lost 4 bases and J lost 6, with 21 bases in between. This CDR3 is 16 amino acids long. CDR3 DNA sequence: TGTGCCACCAGCACTGGGCGGAGGGTCGAGGTGGCTGAAGCTTTCTTT. It codes for CATSTGRRVEVAEAFF.

This clonotype was found a few times. The rearrangement joins TRBV5-1 to TRBJ2-7; weak D call: TRBD1 (5 bases). The CDR3 totals 14 residues. V was clipped by 1 base and J by 6 bases, with 14 bases between them. Per the germline V gene, CDR1 is SGHRS and CDR2 is YFSETQ. CDR3 nucleotides: TGCGCCAGCAGCTTGTTTGGACATCACCGCGAGCAGTACTTC. As protein: CASSLFGHHREQYF.

This clonotype appeared many times. The gene calls are TRBV7-3 and TRBJ2-2; a weak D match, TRBD1 (6 bases). Per the germline V gene, CDR1 is SGHTA and CDR2 is FQGTGA. The CDR3 consists of 17 residues. The V gene lost 5 bases and the J gene lost 6 bases, with 22 bases spanning the gap. DNA of the CDR3: TGTGCCAGCAGCCAAGATCCGTCAGGGGCGTTTGCCGGGGAGCTGTTTTTT. It translates to CASSQDPSGAFAGELFF.

This clonotype has a single count. The genes are TRBV11-2 and TRBJ1-2; a possible D gene is TRBD1 (5 bases). Germline V gene lookup returns CDR1 SGHAT and CDR2 FQNNGV. CDR3 length equals 14 residues. Trimming pared 3 bases from V and 3 bases from J, leaving 11 bases between. CDR3 in amino acids: CASSFPGTHYGYTF. CDR3 coding DNA: TGTGCCAGCAGCTTCCCCGGGACGCACTATGGCTACACCTTC.

This clonotype showed up many times. The rearrangement uses TRBV12-3 or TRBV12-4 and TRBJ2-7; 7 positions match TRBD2. This CDR3 has 15 amino acids. The junction had 10 bases not matched to a gene; V was cut back by 1 base and J by 7 bases. The CDR3 is CASSLGEGSDREQYF. The CDR3 DNA follows: TGTGCCAGCAGTTTAGGGGAGGGTAGCGACCGTGAGCAGTACTTC.

The chain joins TRBV4-3 to TRBJ2-7, with 12 bases that match TRBD1. V lost 4 bases, J lost 1 base, and 5 bases stayed unmatched. This CDR3 region has 16 residues. CDR1 is LGHNA, CDR2 YSLEER, per germline. In nucleotides, the CDR3 is TGCGCCAGCAGCCCGGGGACAGGGGGCAAGTCCTACGAGCAGTACTTC. Translating it yields CASSPGTGGKSYEQYF.